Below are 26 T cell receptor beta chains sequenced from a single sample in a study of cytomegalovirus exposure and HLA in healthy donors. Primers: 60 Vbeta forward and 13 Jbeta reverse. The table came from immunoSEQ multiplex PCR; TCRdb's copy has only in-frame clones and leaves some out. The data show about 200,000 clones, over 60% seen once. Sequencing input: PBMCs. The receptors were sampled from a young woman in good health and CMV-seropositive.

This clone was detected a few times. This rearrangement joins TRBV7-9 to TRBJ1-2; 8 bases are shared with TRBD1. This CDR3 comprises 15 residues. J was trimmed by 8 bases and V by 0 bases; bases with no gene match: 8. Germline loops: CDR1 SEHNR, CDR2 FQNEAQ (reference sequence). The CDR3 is CASSLADRELEGYTF. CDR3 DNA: TGTGCCAGCAGCTTAGCGGACAGGGAACTGGAAGGCTACACCTTC. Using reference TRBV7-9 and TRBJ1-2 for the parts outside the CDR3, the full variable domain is DTGVSQNPRHKITKRGQNVTFRCDPISEHNRLYWYRQTLGQGPEFLTYFQNEAQLEKSRLLSDRFSAERPKGSFSTLEIQRTEQGDSAMYLCASSLADRELEGYTFGSGTRLTVV.

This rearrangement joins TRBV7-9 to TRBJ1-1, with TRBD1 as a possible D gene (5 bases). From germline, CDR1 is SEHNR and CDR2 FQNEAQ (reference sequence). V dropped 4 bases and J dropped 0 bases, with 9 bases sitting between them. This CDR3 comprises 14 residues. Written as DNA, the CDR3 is TGTGCCAGCAGCTCTCAGGGCTTGAACACTGAAGCTTTCTTT. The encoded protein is CASSSQGLNTEAFF.

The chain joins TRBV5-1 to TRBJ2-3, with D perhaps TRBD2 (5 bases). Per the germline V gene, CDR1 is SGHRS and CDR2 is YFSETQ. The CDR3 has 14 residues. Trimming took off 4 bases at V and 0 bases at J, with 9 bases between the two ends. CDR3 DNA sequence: TGCGCCAGCAGCAGGCGGACTAGCACAGATACGCAGTATTTT. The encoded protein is CASSRRTSTDTQYF.

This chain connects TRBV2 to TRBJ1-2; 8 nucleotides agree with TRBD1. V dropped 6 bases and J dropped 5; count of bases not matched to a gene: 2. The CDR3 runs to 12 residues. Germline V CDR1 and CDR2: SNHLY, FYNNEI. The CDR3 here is CASRDRAYGYTF. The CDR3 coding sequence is TGTGCCAGCAGGGACAGGGCTTATGGCTACACCTTC.

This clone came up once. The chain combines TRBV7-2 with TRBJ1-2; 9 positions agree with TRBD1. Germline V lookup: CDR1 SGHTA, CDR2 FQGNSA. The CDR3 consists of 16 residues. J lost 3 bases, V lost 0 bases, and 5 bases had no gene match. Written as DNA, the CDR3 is TGTGCCAGCAGCTTAGCCTACAGGGGGCATCACTATGGCTACACCTTC. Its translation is CASSLAYRGHHYGYTF.

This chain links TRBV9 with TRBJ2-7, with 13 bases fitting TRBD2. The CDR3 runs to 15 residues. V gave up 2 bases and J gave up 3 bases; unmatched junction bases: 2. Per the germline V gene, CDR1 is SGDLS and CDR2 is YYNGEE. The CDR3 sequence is CASSVGTSGIYEQYF. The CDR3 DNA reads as TGTGCCAGCAGCGTCGGGACTAGCGGGATCTACGAGCAGTACTTC.

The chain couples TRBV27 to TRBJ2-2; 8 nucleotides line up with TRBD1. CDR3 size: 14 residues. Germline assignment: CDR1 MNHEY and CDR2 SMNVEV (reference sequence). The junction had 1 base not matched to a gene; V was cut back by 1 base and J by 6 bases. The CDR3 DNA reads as TGTGCCAGCAGTTTATTACAGGGGGCCGGGGAGCTGTTTTTT. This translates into CASSLLQGAGELFF.

CDR3 protein: CSVNKGGSYEQYF. The CDR3 DNA follows: TGCAGCGTCAACAAGGGAGGCAGTTACGAGCAGTACTTC. V is TRBV29-1 and J is TRBJ2-5, with TRBD2 as a possible D gene (6 bases). TRBJ2-7 matches the DNA end more closely, so the J call is doubtful. CDR1 and CDR2 from the germline V gene are SQVTM and ANQGSEA. The length of the CDR3 is 13 residues.

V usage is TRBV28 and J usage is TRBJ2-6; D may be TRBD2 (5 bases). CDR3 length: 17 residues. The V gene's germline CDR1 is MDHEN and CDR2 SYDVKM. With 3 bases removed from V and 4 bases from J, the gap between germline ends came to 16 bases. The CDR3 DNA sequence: TGTGCCAGCAGTTTGCAGAGGGCCCTGCGGGGGGCCAACGTCCTGACTTTC. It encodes CASSLQRALRGANVLTF.

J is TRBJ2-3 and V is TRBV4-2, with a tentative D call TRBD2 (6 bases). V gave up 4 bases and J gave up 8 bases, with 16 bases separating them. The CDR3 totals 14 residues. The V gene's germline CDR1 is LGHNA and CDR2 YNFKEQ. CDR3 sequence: CASSPGTSGGTQYF. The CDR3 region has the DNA TGTGCCAGCAGCCCTGGGACCTCCGGGGGTACGCAGTATTTT.

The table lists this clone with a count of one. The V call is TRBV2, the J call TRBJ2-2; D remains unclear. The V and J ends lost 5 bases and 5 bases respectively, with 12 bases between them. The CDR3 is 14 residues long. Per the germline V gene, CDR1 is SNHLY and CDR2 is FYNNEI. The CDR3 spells CASSSTMRTGELFF. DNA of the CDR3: TGTGCCAGCAGTTCCACCATGAGAACCGGGGAGCTGTTTTTT.

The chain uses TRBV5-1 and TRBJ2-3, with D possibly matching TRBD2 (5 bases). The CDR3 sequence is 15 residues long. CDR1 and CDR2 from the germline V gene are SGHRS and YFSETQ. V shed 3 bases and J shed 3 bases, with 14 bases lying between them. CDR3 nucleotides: TGCGCCAGCAGCTCCTTCGAGGGTGAGACAGATACGCAGTATTTT. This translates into CASSSFEGETDTQYF.

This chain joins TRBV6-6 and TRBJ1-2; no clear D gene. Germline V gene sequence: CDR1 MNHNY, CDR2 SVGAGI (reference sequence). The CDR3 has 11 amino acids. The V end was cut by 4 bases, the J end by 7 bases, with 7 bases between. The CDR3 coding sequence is TGTGCCAGCAGTTCCGGTCGTGGCTACACCTTC. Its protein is CASSSGRGYTF.

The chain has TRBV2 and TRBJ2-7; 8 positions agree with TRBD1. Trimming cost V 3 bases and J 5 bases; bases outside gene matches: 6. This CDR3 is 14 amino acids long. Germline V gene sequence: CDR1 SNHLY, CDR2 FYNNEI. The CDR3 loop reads CASSEAGGRNEQYF. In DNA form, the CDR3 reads TGTGCCAGCAGTGAGGCAGGGGGCAGGAACGAGCAGTACTTC. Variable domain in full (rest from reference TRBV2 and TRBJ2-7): EPEVTQTPSHQVTQMGQEVILRCVPISNHLYFYWYRQILGQKVEFLVSFYNNEISEKSEIFDDQFSVERPDGSNFTLKIRSTKLEDSAMYFCASSEAGGRNEQYFGPGTRLTVT.

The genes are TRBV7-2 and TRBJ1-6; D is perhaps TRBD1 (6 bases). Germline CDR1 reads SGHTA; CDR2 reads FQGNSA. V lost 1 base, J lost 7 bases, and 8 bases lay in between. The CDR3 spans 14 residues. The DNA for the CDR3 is TGTGCCAGCAGCTTAGACAGGGTGAATTCACCCCTCCACTTT. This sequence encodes CASSLDRVNSPLHF.

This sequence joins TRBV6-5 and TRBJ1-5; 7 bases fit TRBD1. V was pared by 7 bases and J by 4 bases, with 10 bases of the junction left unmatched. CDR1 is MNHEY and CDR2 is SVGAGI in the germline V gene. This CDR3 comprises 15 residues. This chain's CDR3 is CASKATGLGNQPQHF. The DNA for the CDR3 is TGTGCCAGCAAAGCGACAGGGTTGGGGAATCAGCCCCAGCATTTT.

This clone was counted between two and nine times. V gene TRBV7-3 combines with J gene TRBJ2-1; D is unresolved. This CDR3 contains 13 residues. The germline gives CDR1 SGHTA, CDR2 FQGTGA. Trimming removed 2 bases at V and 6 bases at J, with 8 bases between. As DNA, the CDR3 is TGTGCCAGCAGCTTAGCGCCCTCCAATGAGCAGTTCTTC. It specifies CASSLAPSNEQFF.

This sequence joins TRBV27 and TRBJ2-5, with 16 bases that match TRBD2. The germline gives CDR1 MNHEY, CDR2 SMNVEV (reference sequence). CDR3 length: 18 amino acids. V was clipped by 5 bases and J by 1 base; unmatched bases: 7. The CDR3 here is CASSPAGTSGGAQETQYF. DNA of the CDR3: TGTGCCAGCAGTCCAGCCGGGACTAGCGGGGGGGCCCAAGAGACCCAGTACTTC.

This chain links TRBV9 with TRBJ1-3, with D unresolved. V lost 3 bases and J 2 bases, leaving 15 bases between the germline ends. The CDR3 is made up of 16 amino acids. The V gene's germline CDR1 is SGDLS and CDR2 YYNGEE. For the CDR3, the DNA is TGTGCCAGCAGCGCCGGTTTTAAGCTAGCTGGAAACACCATATATTTT. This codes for CASSAGFKLAGNTIYF.

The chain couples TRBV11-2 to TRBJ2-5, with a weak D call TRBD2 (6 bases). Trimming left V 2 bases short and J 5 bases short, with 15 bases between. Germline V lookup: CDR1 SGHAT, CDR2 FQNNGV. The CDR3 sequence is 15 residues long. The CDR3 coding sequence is TGTGCCAGCAGCTTATATGAGGTTGGGAGGGAGACCCAGTACTTC. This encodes CASSLYEVGRETQYF.

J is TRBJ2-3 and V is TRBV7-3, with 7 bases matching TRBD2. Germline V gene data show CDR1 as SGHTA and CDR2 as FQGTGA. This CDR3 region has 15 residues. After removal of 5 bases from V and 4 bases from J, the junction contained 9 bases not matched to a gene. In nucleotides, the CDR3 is TGTGCCAGCAGCCGACTGGGCGGGGGTGCAGATACGCAGTATTTT. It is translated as CASSRLGGGADTQYF.

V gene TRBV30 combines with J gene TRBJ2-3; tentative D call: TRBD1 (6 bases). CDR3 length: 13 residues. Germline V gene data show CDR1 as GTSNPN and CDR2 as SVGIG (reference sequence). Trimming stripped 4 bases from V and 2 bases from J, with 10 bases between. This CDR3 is CAWNTGFTDTQYF. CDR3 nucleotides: TGTGCCTGGAATACAGGGTTCACAGATACGCAGTATTTT.

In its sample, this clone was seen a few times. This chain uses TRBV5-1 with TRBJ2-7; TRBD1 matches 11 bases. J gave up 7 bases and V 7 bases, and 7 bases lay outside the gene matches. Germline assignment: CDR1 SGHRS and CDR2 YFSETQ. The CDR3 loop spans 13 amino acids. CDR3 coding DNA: TGCGCCAGCGCTACGGACAGGGGGCGGGAGCAGTACTTC. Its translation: CASATDRGREQYF.

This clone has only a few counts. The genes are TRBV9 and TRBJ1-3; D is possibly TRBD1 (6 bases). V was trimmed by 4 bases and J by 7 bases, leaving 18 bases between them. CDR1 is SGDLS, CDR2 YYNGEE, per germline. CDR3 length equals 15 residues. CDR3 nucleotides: TGTGCCAGCAGCCCGAGGACAGAAATGAGGAACACCATATATTTT. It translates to CASSPRTEMRNTIYF.

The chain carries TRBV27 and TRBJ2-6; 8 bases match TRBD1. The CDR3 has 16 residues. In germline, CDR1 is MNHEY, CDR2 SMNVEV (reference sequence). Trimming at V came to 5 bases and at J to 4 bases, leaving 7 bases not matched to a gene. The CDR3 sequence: CASSPPDRAGANVLTF. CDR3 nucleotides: TGTGCCAGCAGTCCCCCGGACAGGGCCGGGGCCAACGTCCTGACTTTC.

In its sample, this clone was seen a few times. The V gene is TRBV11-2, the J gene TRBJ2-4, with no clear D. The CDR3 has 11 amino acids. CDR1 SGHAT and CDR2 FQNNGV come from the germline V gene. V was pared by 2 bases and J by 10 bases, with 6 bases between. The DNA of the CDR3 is TGTGCCAGCAGCTTATACCGGATTCAGTACTTC. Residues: CASSLYRIQYF.